The next 11 T cell receptor beta chains were all read from a single sample in a study of patients and donors after allogeneic stem cell transplantation. In TCRdb, the RT-PCR reads were re-called with MiXCR into one record per CDR3 protein. Among hundreds of thousands of distinct CDR3 sequences listed, more than 15% were seen once. The material sequenced was blood, either unsorted or a sorted T cell fraction (not recorded which). The receptors originated from a human donor who was either an allogeneic HSCT recipient or a stem cell or donor lymphocyte infusion donor (not recorded which). It is not recorded whose cells these are; they may come from a transplant donor.

The V call is TRBV7-9, the J call TRBJ2-7; tentatively, D is TRBD2 (6 bases). The length of the CDR3 is 14 residues. Trimming cost V 2 bases and J 2 bases, with 10 bases left between them. Germline lookup yields CDR1 SEHNR and CDR2 FQNEAQ (reference sequence). The CDR3 reads CASSLKGRPYEQYF. The CDR3 coding sequence is TGTGCCAGCAGCTTAAAGGGGAGGCCCTACGAGCAGTACTTC.

The chain links TRBV20-1 to TRBJ2-5; TRBD2 matches at 9 bases. Germline V CDR1 and CDR2: DFQATT, SNEGSKA (reference sequence). The CDR3 is 13 amino acids. J lost 3 bases, V lost 3 bases, and 2 bases had no gene match. Here the CDR3 reads CSARRGGKETQYF. CDR3 nucleotides: TGCAGTGCTAGGCGGGGGGGAAAAGAGACCCAGTACTTC.

The genes are TRBV24-1 and TRBJ2-1, with 13 bases matching TRBD2. The CDR3 consists of 16 residues. The J segment lost 7 bases and the V segment lost 4 bases, leaving 6 bases of the junction unmatched. Germline assignment: CDR1 KGHDR and CDR2 SFDVKD. The CDR3 region has the DNA TGTGCCACCAGTGACCCTGGACTAGCGGGGGTAAATGAGCAGTTCTTC. Translation gives CATSDPGLAGVNEQFF.

The chain is built from TRBV5-1 and TRBJ2-5, with no clear D. This CDR3 is built from 12 residues. The ends were cut back, 4 bases at V and 4 bases at J, with 8 bases in the middle. CDR1 and CDR2 (germline): SGHRS, YFSETQ. Written as DNA, the CDR3 is TGCGCCAGCAGCCGACCCAGAGAGACCCAGTACTTC. It codes for CASSRPRETQYF.

The V call is TRBV20-1, the J call TRBJ1-5, with 8 bases fitting TRBD1. This CDR3 is 13 amino acids long. Per the germline V gene, CDR1 is DFQATT and CDR2 is SNEGSKA (reference sequence). J lost 2 bases, V lost 6 bases, and 3 bases had no gene match. CDR3 loop: CSALTGGNQPQHF. The CDR3 region has the DNA TGCAGTGCCTTGACAGGGGGCAATCAGCCCCAGCATTTT.

The V call is TRBV12-3 or TRBV12-4, the J call TRBJ2-3; tentatively, D is TRBD1 (6 bases). Trimming shortened V by 5 bases and J by 0 bases, and 15 bases separated the two germline ends. The CDR3 totals 16 residues. For the CDR3, the DNA is TGTGCCAGCAGTCAAGGCAGGGGACCTAGCACAGATACGCAGTATTTT. Amino acids: CASSQGRGPSTDTQYF.

The chain carries TRBV12-3 or TRBV12-4 and TRBJ1-2; no reliable D call. The length of the CDR3 is 15 residues. Trimming removed 6 bases from V and 0 bases from J, with 14 bases in between. The CDR3 sequence: CASSAGATPNYGYTF. CDR3 bases: TGTGCCAGCAGCGCTGGAGCAACCCCTAACTATGGCTACACCTTC.

In this sample, this clonotype turned up a few times. The V call is TRBV5-1, the J call TRBJ1-2; D gene unclear. The CDR3 runs 13 residues. Germline CDR1 is SGHRS and CDR2 is YFSETQ. V lost 0 bases to trimming and J lost 4 bases, with 7 bases between them. The CDR3 DNA is TGCGCCAGCAGCTTGGCCTCCGGCTATGGCTACACCTTC. The encoded protein is CASSLASGYGYTF.

This chain uses TRBV9 with TRBJ1-2; D is unclear. The CDR3 is 15 amino acids. V gave up 0 bases and J gave up 4 bases, with 13 bases separating them. The germline V gene has CDR1 SGDLS and CDR2 YYNGEE. CDR3 region: CASSVGGLLTYGYTF. In nucleotides, the CDR3 is TGTGCCAGCAGCGTAGGTGGGCTCTTGACCTATGGCTACACCTTC.

Only a few counts were recorded for this clonotype. The chain uses TRBV7-8 and TRBJ2-2; TRBD1 matches 7 bases. Germline V gene lookup returns CDR1 SGHVS and CDR2 FQNEAQ. The CDR3 contains 15 residues. V gave up 6 bases and J gave up 0 bases; unmatched junction bases: 4. The CDR3 DNA reads as TGTGCCAGCAGTCAGGGGGTTCCGAACACCGGGGAGCTGTTTTTT. Encoded protein: CASSQGVPNTGELFF.

This chain joins TRBV6-5 and TRBJ1-2; no definite D call. The CDR3 spans 14 residues. With 1 base removed from V and 4 bases from J, the gap between germline ends came to 10 bases. CDR1 and CDR2 (germline): MNHEY, SVGAGI. This CDR3 is CASSYLDSGYGYTF. The CDR3 bases are TGTGCCAGCAGTTACTTAGACTCGGGCTATGGCTACACCTTC.